These T cell receptor beta chains were read from a single sample in a study of molecular identifiers for immune sequencing clone quantification. Via MiXCR, TCRdb re-called the PCR reads, giving one row per CDR3 protein. Among some 100,000 distinct CDR3 sequences, roughly 38% were seen once, and the ten largest hold approximately 3.8%. What was sequenced was naive CD8+ T cells from blood, with Jurkat cell RNA spiked in. The receptors come from a human donor in good health. Some libraries in this study had Jurkat cell RNA spiked in. The CDR3 runs from the conserved cysteine through the conserved F or W. The D gene is left open where the match is weak. Expanded clones are given a class, and other clones once, few, many or no size at all.

D gene: TRBD1
V gene: TRBV27
clone size: few
J gene: TRBJ1-5
CDR3 DNA: TGTGCCAGCAGTAGACAGGGTTGGGATCAGCCCCAGCATTTT
CDR3 protein: CASSRQGWDQPQHF

D gene: .
V gene: TRBV12-3/TRBV12-4
clone size: .
J gene: TRBJ2-1
CDR3 DNA: TGTGCCAGCAGGCTCAACAATTACAATGAGCAGTTCTTC
CDR3 protein: CASRLNNYNEQFF

D gene: .
V gene: TRBV7-9
clone size: .
J gene: TRBJ2-7
CDR3 DNA: TGTGCCAGCAGCCCTGGGGGAGGCTACGAGCAGTGCTTC
CDR3 protein: CASSPGGGYEQCF

D gene: TRBD1
V gene: TRBV28
clone size: .
J gene: TRBJ2-7
CDR3 DNA: TGTGCCAGCACCCGAATACAGGGGGTACGCTACGAGCAGTACTTC
CDR3 protein: CASTRIQGVRYEQYF

D gene: .
V gene: TRBV7-2
clone size: .
J gene: TRBJ2-5
CDR3 DNA: TGTGCCAGCAGCTTCTCAGAGATCCAGTACTTC
CDR3 protein: CASSFSEIQYF

D gene: .
V gene: TRBV27
clone size: few
J gene: TRBJ2-5
CDR3 DNA: TGTGCCAGCAGCCAACTAGTGGGACGGCAAGAGACCCAGTACTTC
CDR3 protein: CASSQLVGRQETQYF

D gene: .
V gene: TRBV27
clone size: few
J gene: TRBJ1-5
CDR3 DNA: TGTGCCAGCAGTACCGGGGACAAGGTTAATTTTTATAGCAATCAGCCCCAGCATTTT
CDR3 protein: CASSTGDKVNFYSNQPQHF

D gene: TRBD1
V gene: TRBV20-1
clone size: .
J gene: TRBJ1-5
CDR3 DNA: TGCAGTGCTAGAGCCTGGGACAGGGGGAGTTATAGCAATCAGCCCCAGCATTTT
CDR3 protein: CSARAWDRGSYSNQPQHF

D gene: TRBD1
V gene: TRBV9
clone size: .
J gene: TRBJ2-7
CDR3 DNA: TGTTCCAGCAGCGTAGATGCCCAGACAGGGACCGAGCAGTACTTC
CDR3 protein: CSSSVDAQTGTEQYF

D gene: .
V gene: TRBV29-1
clone size: many
J gene: TRBJ2-7
CDR3 DNA: TGCAGCGTTGAAACCCGGGGTAGGGTTCCCTACGAGCAGTACTTC
CDR3 protein: CSVETRGRVPYEQYF

D gene: .
V gene: TRBV5-4
clone size: .
J gene: TRBJ1-3
CDR3 DNA: TGTGCCAGCAGCTTGATGGGGGCTTCTGGAAACACCATATATTTT
CDR3 protein: CASSLMGASGNTIYF

D gene: .
V gene: TRBV7-9
clone size: many
J gene: TRBJ1-1
CDR3 DNA: TGTGCCAGCAGCTTTAGGGCTGAAGCTTTCTTT
CDR3 protein: CASSFRAEAFF

D gene: .
V gene: TRBV27
clone size: .
J gene: TRBJ2-7
CDR3 DNA: TGTGCCAGCAGTTTCCAGGCCAACTACGAGCAGTACTTC
CDR3 protein: CASSFQANYEQYF

D gene: .
V gene: TRBV10-3
clone size: .
J gene: TRBJ1-1
CDR3 DNA: TGTGCCACCCTGGTGGGGGAGGGGAACACTGAAGCTTTCTTT
CDR3 protein: CATLVGEGNTEAFF

D gene: .
V gene: TRBV5-4
clone size: many
J gene: TRBJ2-5
CDR3 DNA: TGTGCCAGCAACCCGAAGGGAGAAGAGACCCAGTACTTC
CDR3 protein: CASNPKGEETQYF

D gene: TRBD1
V gene: TRBV6-2/TRBV6-3
clone size: few
J gene: TRBJ1-5
CDR3 DNA: TGTGCCAGCAGTTACTCAGACAGGGGAGATCAGCCCCAGCATTTT
CDR3 protein: CASSYSDRGDQPQHF